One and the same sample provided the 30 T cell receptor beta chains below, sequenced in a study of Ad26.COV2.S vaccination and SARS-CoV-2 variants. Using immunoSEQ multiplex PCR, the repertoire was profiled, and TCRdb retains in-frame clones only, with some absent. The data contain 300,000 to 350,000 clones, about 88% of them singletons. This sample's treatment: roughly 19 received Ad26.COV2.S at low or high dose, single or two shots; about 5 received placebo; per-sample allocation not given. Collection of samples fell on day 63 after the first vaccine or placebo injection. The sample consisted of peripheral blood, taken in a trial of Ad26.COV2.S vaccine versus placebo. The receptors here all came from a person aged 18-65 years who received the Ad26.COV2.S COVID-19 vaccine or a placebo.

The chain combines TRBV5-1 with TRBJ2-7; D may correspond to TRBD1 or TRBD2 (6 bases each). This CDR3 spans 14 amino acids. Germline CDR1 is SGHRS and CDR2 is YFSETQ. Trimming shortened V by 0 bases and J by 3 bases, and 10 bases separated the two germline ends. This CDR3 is CASSLEGGHYEQYF. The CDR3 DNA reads TGCGCCAGCAGCTTGGAGGGGGGTCACTACGAGCAGTACTTC.

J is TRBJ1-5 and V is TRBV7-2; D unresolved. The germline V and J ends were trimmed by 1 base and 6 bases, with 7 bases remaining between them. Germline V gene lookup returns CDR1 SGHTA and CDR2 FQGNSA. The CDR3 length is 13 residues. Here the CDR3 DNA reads TGTGCCAGCAGCTTAGATCGGCGTCAGCCCCAGCATTTT. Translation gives CASSLDRRQPQHF.

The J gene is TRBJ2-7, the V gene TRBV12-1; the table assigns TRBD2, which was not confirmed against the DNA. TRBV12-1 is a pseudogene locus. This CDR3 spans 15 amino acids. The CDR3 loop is CASSPRDGSPGEQYF. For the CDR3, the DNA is TGTGCCAGCAGCCCTCGGGACGGGAGCCCTGGCGAGCAGTACTTC.

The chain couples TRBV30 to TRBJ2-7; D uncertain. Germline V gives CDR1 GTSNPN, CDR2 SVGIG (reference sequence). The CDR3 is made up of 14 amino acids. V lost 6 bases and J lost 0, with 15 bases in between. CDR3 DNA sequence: TGTGCCTGTACTATCGGGTTTACCTCCTACGAGCAGTACTTC. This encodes CACTIGFTSYEQYF.

The CDR3 DNA sequence: TGTGCCAGCAGCCCCCCCAGCGCGGGAGGGCCCAATGAGCAGTTCTTC. This translates into CASSPPSAGGPNEQFF. This sequence joins TRBV7-3 and TRBJ2-1, with 9 nucleotides matching TRBD2. Germline CDR1 reads SGHTA; CDR2 reads FQGTGA. V dropped 5 bases and J dropped 6; count of bases not matched to a gene: 11. The CDR3 is 16 amino acids.

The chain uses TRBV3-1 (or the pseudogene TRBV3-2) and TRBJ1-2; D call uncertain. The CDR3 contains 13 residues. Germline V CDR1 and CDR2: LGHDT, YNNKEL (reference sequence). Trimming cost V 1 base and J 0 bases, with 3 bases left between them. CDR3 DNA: TGTGCCAGCAGCCAAGGAGCTAACTATGGCTACACCTTC. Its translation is CASSQGANYGYTF.

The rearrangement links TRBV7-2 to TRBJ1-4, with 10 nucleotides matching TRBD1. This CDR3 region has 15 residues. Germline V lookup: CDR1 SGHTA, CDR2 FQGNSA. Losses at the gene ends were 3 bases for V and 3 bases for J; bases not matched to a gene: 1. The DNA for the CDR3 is TGTGCCAGCAGCTTGGGACAGGGGTCTAATGAAAAACTGTTTTTT. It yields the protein CASSLGQGSNEKLFF.

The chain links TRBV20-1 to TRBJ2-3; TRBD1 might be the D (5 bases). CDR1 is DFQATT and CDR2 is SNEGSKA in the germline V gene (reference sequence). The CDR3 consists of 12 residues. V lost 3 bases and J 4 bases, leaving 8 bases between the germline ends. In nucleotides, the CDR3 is TGCAGTGCTAGTTTCAGGGCAGATACGCAGTATTTT. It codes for CSASFRADTQYF.

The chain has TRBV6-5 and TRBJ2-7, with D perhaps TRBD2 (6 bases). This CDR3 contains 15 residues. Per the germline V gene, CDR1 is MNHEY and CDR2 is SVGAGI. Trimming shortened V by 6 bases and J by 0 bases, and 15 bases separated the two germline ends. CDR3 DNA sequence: TGTGCCAGCAGCCCGGGACGGGGGAGCTCCTACGAGCAGTACTTC. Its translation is CASSPGRGSSYEQYF.

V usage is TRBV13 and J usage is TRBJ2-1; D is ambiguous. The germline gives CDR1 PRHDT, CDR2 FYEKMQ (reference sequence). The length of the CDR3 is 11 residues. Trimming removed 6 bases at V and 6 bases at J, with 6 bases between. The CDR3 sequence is CASSISNEQFF. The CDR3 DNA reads TGTGCCAGCAGTATAAGCAATGAGCAGTTCTTC.

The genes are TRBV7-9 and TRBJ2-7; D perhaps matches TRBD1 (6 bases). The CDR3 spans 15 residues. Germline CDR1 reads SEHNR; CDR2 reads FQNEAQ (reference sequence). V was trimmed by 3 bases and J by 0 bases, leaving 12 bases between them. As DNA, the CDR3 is TGTGCCAGCAGCTTTAGGGGGTCCCGCTCCTACGAGCAGTACTTC. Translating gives CASSFRGSRSYEQYF.

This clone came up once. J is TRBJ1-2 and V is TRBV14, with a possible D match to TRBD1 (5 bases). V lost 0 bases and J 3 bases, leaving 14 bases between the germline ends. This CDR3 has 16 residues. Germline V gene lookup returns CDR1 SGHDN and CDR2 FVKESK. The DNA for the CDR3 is TGTGCCAGCAGCCAAGAAATGGAGGGGTCCCACTATGGCTACACCTTC. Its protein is CASSQEMEGSHYGYTF.

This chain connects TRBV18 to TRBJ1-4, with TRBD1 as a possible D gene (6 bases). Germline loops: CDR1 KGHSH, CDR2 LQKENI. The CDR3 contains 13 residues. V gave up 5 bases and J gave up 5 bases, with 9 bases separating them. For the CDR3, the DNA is TGTGCCAGCTCAGGGGGCGTAAATGAAAAACTGTTTTTT. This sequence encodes CASSGGVNEKLFF.

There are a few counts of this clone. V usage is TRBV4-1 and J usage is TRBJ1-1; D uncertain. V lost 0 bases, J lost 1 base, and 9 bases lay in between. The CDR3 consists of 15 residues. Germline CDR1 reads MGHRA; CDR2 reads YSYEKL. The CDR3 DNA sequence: TGCGCCAGCAGCCAAGATAGGGCCCCGAACACTGAAGCTTTCTTT. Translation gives CASSQDRAPNTEAFF.

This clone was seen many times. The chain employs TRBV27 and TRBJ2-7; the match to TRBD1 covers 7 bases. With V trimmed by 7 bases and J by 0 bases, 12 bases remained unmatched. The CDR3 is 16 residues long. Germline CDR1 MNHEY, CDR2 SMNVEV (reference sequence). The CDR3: CASKPGFGQVSYEQYF. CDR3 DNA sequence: TGTGCCAGCAAACCCGGATTTGGACAGGTCTCCTACGAGCAGTACTTC.

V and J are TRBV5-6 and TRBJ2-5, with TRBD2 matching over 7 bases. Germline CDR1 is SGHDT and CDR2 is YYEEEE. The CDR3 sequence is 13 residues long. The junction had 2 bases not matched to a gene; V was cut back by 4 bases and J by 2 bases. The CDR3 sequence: CASSPGLQETQYF. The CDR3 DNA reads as TGTGCCAGCAGCCCGGGACTACAAGAGACCCAGTACTTC. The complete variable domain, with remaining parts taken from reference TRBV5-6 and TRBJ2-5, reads DAGVTQSPTHLIKTRGQQVTLRCSPKSGHDTVSWYQQALGQGPQFIFQYYEEEERQRGNFPDRFSGHQFPNYSSELNVNALLLGDSALYLCASSPGLQETQYFGPGTRLLVL.

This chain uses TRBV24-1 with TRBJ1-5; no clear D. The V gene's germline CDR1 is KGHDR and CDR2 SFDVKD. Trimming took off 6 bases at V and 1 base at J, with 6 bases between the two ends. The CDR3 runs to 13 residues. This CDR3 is CATSFESNQPQHF. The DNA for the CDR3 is TGTGCCACCAGTTTTGAGAGCAATCAGCCCCAGCATTTT.

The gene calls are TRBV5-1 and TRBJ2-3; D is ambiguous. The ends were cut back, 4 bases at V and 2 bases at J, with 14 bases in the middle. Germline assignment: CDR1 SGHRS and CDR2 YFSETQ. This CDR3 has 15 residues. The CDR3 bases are TGCGCCAGCAGCCCGCTTCAGACCACCACAGATACGCAGTATTTT. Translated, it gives CASSPLQTTTDTQYF.

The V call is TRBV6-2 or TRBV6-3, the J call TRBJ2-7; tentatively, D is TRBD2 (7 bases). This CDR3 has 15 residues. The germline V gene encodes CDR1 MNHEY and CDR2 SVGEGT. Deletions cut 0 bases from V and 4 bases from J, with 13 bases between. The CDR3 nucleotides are TGTGCCAGCAGTTACTCCCTGGGGGGGCCATACGAGCAGTACTTC. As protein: CASSYSLGGPYEQYF.

Here the CDR3 reads CASSEVVQDYGYTF. In DNA, the CDR3 is TGTGCCAGCAGTGAAGTGGTGCAGGACTATGGCTACACCTTC. This chain uses TRBV6-1 with TRBJ1-2; D uncertain. The CDR3 is made up of 14 amino acids. Germline CDR1 is MNHNS and CDR2 is SASEGT. V was trimmed by 1 base and J by 3 bases, leaving 9 bases between them.

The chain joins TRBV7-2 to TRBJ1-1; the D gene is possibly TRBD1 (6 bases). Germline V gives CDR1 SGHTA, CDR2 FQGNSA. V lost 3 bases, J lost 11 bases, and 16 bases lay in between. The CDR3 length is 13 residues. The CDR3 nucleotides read TGTGCCAGCAGCTTTTCCGGGGGCGAGTCCGCTTTCTTT. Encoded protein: CASSFSGGESAFF.

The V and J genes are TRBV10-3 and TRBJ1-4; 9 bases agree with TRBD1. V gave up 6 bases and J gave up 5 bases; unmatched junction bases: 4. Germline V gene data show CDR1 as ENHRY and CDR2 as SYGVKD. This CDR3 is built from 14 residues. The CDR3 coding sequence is TGTGCCATCAGGTCAGGGACAGGGAATGAAAAACTGTTTTTT. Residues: CAIRSGTGNEKLFF.

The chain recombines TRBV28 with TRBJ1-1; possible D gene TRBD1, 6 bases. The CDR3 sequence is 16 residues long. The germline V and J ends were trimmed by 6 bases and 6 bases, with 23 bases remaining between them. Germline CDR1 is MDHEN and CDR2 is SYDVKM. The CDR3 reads CASSRAAAGAIAEAFF. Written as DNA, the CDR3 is TGTGCCAGCAGCCGGGCGGCTGCAGGGGCAATCGCTGAAGCTTTCTTT.

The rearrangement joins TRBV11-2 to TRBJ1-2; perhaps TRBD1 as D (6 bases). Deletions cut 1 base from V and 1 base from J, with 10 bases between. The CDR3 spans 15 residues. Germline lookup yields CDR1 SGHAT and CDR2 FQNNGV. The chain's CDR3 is CASSLVPRGNYGYTF. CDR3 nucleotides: TGTGCCAGCAGCTTAGTCCCCAGGGGTAACTATGGCTACACCTTC.

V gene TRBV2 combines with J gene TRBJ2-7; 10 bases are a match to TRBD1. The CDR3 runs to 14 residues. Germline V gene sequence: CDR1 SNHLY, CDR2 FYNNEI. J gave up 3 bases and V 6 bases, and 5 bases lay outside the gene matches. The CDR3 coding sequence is TGTGCCAGCAGGCCGGGACAGGGGAACTACGAGCAGTACTTC. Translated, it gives CASRPGQGNYEQYF.

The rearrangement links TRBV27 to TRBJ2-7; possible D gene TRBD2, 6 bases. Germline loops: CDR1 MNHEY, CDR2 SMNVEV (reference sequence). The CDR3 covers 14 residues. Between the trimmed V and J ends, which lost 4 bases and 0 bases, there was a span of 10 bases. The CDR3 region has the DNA TGTGCCAGCAGTTCCCGACTAGACTCCTACGAGCAGTACTTC. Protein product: CASSSRLDSYEQYF.

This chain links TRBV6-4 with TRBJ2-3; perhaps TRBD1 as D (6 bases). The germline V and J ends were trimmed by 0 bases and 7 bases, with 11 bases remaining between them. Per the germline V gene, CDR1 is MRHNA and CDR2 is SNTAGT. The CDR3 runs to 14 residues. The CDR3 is CASSDSNRVNTQYF. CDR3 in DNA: TGTGCCAGCAGTGACTCCAACAGGGTAAATACGCAGTATTTT.

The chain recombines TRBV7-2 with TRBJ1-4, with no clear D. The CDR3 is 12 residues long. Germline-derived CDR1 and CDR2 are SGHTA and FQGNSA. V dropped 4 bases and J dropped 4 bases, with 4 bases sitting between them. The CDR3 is CASSSFNEKLFF. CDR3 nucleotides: TGTGCCAGCAGCTCCTTTAATGAAAAACTGTTTTTT.

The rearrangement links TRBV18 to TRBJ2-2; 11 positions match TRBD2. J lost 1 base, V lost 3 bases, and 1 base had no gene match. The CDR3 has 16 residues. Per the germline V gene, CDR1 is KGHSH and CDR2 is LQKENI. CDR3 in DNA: TGTGCCAGCTCACCGGGACTAGCGGTGAACACCGGGGAGCTGTTTTTT. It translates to CASSPGLAVNTGELFF.

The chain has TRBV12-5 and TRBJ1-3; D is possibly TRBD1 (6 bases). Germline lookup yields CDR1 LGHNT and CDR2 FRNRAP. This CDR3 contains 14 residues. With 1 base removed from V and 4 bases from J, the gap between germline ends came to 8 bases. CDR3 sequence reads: CASGLGGQGNTIYF. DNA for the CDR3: TGTGCTAGTGGTTTGGGGGGACAAGGAAACACCATATATTTT. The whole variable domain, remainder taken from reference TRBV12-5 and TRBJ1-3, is DARVTQTPRHKVTEMGQEVTMRCQPILGHNTVFWYRQTMMQGLELLAYFRNRAPLDDSGMPKDRFSAEMPDATLATLKIQPSEPRDSAVYFCASGLGGQGNTIYFGEGSWLTVV.